This T cell receptor beta chain appears in the sequencing data of a study of blood T cell repertoires in COVID-19. Study-level background: The United States, Italy and Spain were the sources of the acute and convalescent COVID-19 samples. The analysed material was cDNA or gDNA that came from T cells, B-cell-depleted T cells, or PBMCs.

In the authors' workflow: Amplification from reference gene primers served as the basis for estimated nucleated cell counts. Profiled with immunoSEQ multiplex PCR; TCRdb holds only in-frame clones, not every one. D and trimming come from the DNA, and the V and J calls and clone size come from that table. Of 150,000 or so clones in the sample, 75% to 85% are singletons; the top ten hold about 7%. Germline CDR1 reads MNHEY; CDR2 reads SMNVEV (reference sequence). The CDR3 is 21 residues long. V lost 2 bases and J lost 0; bases outside the gene matches: 18. The clonotype was recovered from a woman between 45 and 60 years old in a cohort sampled during active or convalescent COVID-19. V and J are TRBV27 and TRBJ1-5, with TRBD1 matching over 8 bases. The sequenced material came from peripheral blood. The DNA for the CDR3 is TGTGCCAGCAGTTTAGGGGAACTGGGACAGGATCGACCTTTTAGCAATCAGCCCCAGCATTTT. Translation gives CASSLGELGQDRPFSNQPQHF.